A single sample gave rise to the 32 T cell receptor beta chains below, sequenced in a study of blood T cell repertoires in COVID-19. Data came from immunoSEQ multiplex PCR; TCRdb stores just in-frame clones and leaves some out. The profile covers fewer than 400,000 clones, with roughly 86% appearing a single time and about 1.8% taken by the ten largest. Sequencing was carried out using PBMCs or T cells enriched from blood (not recorded which). The receptor source for this set is a woman in her twenties or thirties who had recovered from COVID-19.

The chain links TRBV5-1 to TRBJ2-7; 9 bases match TRBD2. Germline V gene sequence: CDR1 SGHRS, CDR2 YFSETQ. V dropped 0 bases and J dropped 6; count of bases not matched to a gene: 4. This CDR3 contains 14 residues. The DNA of the CDR3 is TGCGCCAGCAGCTTGGACGCGGGAGGGATCGAGCAGTACTTC. Its protein product is CASSLDAGGIEQYF. Complete variable domain (other parts from reference TRBV5-1 and TRBJ2-7): KAGVTQTPRYLIKTRGQQVTLSCSPISGHRSVSWYQQTPGQGLQFLFEYFSETQRNKGNFPGRFSGRQFSNSRSEMNVSTLELGDSALYLCASSLDAGGIEQYFGPGTRLTVT.

CDR3 bases: TGTGCCAGCAGTGTGGGACAGGGGAGGACTGGAAACACCATATATTTT. Protein sequence: CASSVGQGRTGNTIYF. The chain carries TRBV2 and TRBJ1-3; TRBD1 matches 10 bases. The CDR3 loop spans 16 amino acids. Trimming removed 4 bases from V and 2 bases from J; junction bases left unmatched: 5. Per germline, CDR1 SNHLY and CDR2 FYNNEI.

This chain joins TRBV28 and TRBJ2-1; no definite D call. The CDR3 extends over 16 amino acids. Germline lookup yields CDR1 MDHEN and CDR2 SYDVKM. Trimming removed 2 bases from V and 0 bases from J, with 11 bases in between. CDR3 amino acids: CASSLIIPSSYNEQFF. DNA of the CDR3: TGTGCCAGCAGTTTAATCATACCGAGCTCCTACAATGAGCAGTTCTTC.

V is TRBV5-6 and J is TRBJ1-2; TRBD1 agrees at 10 bases. CDR1 and CDR2 (germline): SGHDT, YYEEEE. V shed 0 bases, J shed 3 bases, and the junction held 2 bases outside the gene matches. The CDR3 runs to 15 residues. The CDR3 is CASSLDGQGDYGYTF. For the CDR3, the DNA is TGTGCCAGCAGCTTGGACGGACAGGGGGACTATGGCTACACCTTC.

The genes are TRBV10-1 and TRBJ2-3; TRBD2 matches 8 bases. Trimming took 0 bases from V and 14 from J; bases not matched to a gene: 10. CDR1 is WNHNN, CDR2 SYGVQD, per germline (reference sequence). The CDR3 has 14 residues. The chain's CDR3 is CASSESRGAGRLYF. In nucleotides, the CDR3 is TGCGCCAGCAGTGAGTCGCGGGGGGCTGGTCGTCTGTATTTT.

The chain recombines TRBV18 with TRBJ2-2; tentative D call: TRBD2 (6 bases). V was pared by 3 bases and J by 4 bases, with 18 bases between. The length of the CDR3 is 17 residues. The V gene's germline CDR1 is KGHSH and CDR2 LQKENI. CDR3 region: CASSPLGGGRLTGELFF. CDR3 nucleotides: TGTGCCAGCTCACCCCTCGGGGGTGGGCGCCTCACCGGGGAGCTGTTTTTT.

The CDR3 sequence is CASSWGQGVGNQPQHF. The CDR3 DNA sequence: TGTGCCAGCAGCTGGGGACAGGGTGTCGGCAATCAGCCCCAGCATTTT. V gene TRBV5-8 combines with J gene TRBJ1-5; 9 bases line up with TRBD1. This CDR3 region has 16 residues. V lost 3 bases to trimming and J lost 2 bases; unmatched junction nucleotides: 6. Per germline, CDR1 SGHTS and CDR2 YDEGEE.

The rearrangement uses TRBV28 and TRBJ1-5; 7 bases line up with TRBD1. Unmatched junction bases numbered 8, after V lost 6 bases and J lost 6 bases. This CDR3 is 14 amino acids long. Germline V gene data show CDR1 as MDHEN and CDR2 as SYDVKM. CDR3 DNA sequence: TGTGCCAGCAGCTATGACAGGGTGAGTCAGCCCCAGCATTTT. This sequence encodes CASSYDRVSQPQHF.

The chain has TRBV6-4 and TRBJ2-3; 7 bases map to TRBD2. The CDR3 contains 17 residues. Looked up from germline, CDR1 is MRHNA and CDR2 is SNTAGT. Trimming removed 4 bases from V and 3 bases from J; junction bases left unmatched: 13. CDR3 DNA: TGTGCCAGCAGTGCGGGCCCAGGAAGGGAGGGGACAGATACGCAGTATTTT. It codes for CASSAGPGREGTDTQYF.

This chain uses TRBV15 with TRBJ2-7; D ambiguous. V lost 0 bases to trimming and J lost 4 bases, with 7 bases between them. This CDR3 is 13 amino acids long. In germline, CDR1 is LNHNV, CDR2 YYDKDF (reference sequence). CDR3 bases: TGTGCCACCAGCAGAGAGGAACTATACGAGCAGTACTTC. Protein: CATSREELYEQYF.

The chain has TRBV13 and TRBJ2-7, with D tentatively TRBD2 (5 bases). The V gene's germline CDR1 is PRHDT and CDR2 FYEKMQ (reference sequence). The germline V and J ends were trimmed by 0 bases and 2 bases, with 11 bases remaining between them. This CDR3 region has 15 residues. CDR3 coding DNA: TGTGCCAGCAGCTTAGGGGGAGTGAGGACCTACGAGCAGTACTTC. Residues: CASSLGGVRTYEQYF.

J is TRBJ2-5 and V is TRBV10-3; 10 bases align to TRBD1. Germline loops: CDR1 ENHRY, CDR2 SYGVKD. The V gene end was trimmed by 0 bases and the J gene end by 1 base; junction bases not matched to a gene: 2. CDR3 length: 16 residues. CDR3 nucleotides: TGTGCCATCAGTGAGTCCCGGACAGGGGGCCAAGAGACCCAGTACTTC. Translation: CAISESRTGGQETQYF.

The chain uses TRBV29-1 and TRBJ1-3; perhaps TRBD1 as D (5 bases). Trimming cost V 6 bases and J 0 bases, with 9 bases left between them. The CDR3 covers 13 residues. Germline V gene data show CDR1 as SQVTM and CDR2 as ANQGSEA. The CDR3 loop reads CSVAGSSGNTIYF. DNA for the CDR3: TGCAGCGTAGCAGGGTCCTCTGGAAACACCATATATTTT.

This clone came up once. The chain joins TRBV5-4 to TRBJ1-2; D is unresolved. Trimming pared 0 bases from V and 4 bases from J, leaving 10 bases between. This CDR3 has 14 residues. CDR1 is SGHNT and CDR2 is YYREEE in the germline V gene (reference sequence). The CDR3 nucleotides are TGTGCCAGCAGCTTGGGGACTCCAGTCTATGGCTACACCTTC. This sequence encodes CASSLGTPVYGYTF. Full variable domain (missing parts from reference TRBV5-4 and TRBJ1-2): ETGVTQSPTHLIKTRGQQVTLRCSSQSGHNTVSWYQQALGQGPQFIFQYYREEENGRGNFPPRFSGLQFPNYSSELNVNALELDDSALYLCASSLGTPVYGYTFGSGTRLTVV.

V usage is TRBV2 and J usage is TRBJ1-3, with 7 bases lining up with TRBD1. The ends lost 10 bases at V and 0 bases at J; junction bases unmatched: 9. Per germline, CDR1 SNHLY and CDR2 FYNNEI. The CDR3 has 15 residues. CDR3 sequence (DNA): TGTGCCACCCCCGCAGGGGGGTACTCTGGAAACACCATATATTTT. It specifies CATPAGGYSGNTIYF.

This sequence joins TRBV19 and TRBJ1-2, with D perhaps TRBD1 (6 bases). V was shortened by 7 bases and J by 5 bases, with 17 bases between the two germline ends. This CDR3 has 14 residues. CDR1 is LNHDA and CDR2 is SQIVND in the germline V gene (reference sequence). The chain's CDR3 is CASNPDRYPYGYTF. In DNA form, the CDR3 reads TGTGCCAGTAACCCCGACAGGTACCCGTATGGCTACACCTTC.

The chain is built from TRBV20-1 and TRBJ1-5; 7 bases are shared with TRBD1. Germline V gene sequence: CDR1 DFQATT, CDR2 SNEGSKA (reference sequence). The V and J ends lost 3 bases and 5 bases, in that order; junction bases with no gene match: 7. This CDR3 is built from 14 residues. The CDR3 DNA follows: TGCAGTGCTAGTAGGGGACAGAGATATCAGCCCCAGCATTTT. As protein: CSASRGQRYQPQHF.

The chain joins TRBV7-9 to TRBJ1-5; D gene unclear. This CDR3 has 15 amino acids. Germline V gene data show CDR1 as SEHNR and CDR2 as FQNEAQ (reference sequence). V dropped 5 bases and J dropped 0 bases, with 11 bases sitting between them. The CDR3 bases are TGTGCCAGCAGCGGCGACCGGGATAGCAATCAGCCCCAGCATTTT. Its translation is CASSGDRDSNQPQHF.

In its sample, this clone was seen a few times. The J gene is TRBJ2-1, the V gene TRBV7-9, with D unresolved. Germline-derived CDR1 and CDR2 are SEHNR and FQNEAQ (reference sequence). Trimming pared 8 bases from V and 2 bases from J, leaving 13 bases between. This CDR3 region has 14 residues. CDR3 protein: CASERMRTYNEQFF. The CDR3 nucleotides are TGTGCCAGCGAGAGGATGAGAACCTACAATGAGCAGTTCTTC. Based on the CDR3 plus reference TRBV7-9 and TRBJ2-1, the full variable domain is DTGVSQNPRHKITKRGQNVTFRCDPISEHNRLYWYRQTLGQGPEFLTYFQNEAQLEKSRLLSDRFSAERPKGSFSTLEIQRTEQGDSAMYLCASERMRTYNEQFFGPGTRLTVL.

The CDR3 here is CSASRGHETGELFF. The CDR3 DNA reads TGCAGTGCTAGTAGGGGACATGAGACCGGGGAGCTGTTTTTT. The chain couples TRBV20-1 to TRBJ2-2; TRBD1 is a possible D gene (6 bases). In germline, CDR1 is DFQATT, CDR2 SNEGSKA (reference sequence). The CDR3 consists of 14 residues. V was shortened by 3 bases and J by 5 bases, with 13 bases between the two germline ends.

This sequence joins TRBV28 and TRBJ1-6, with TRBD1 as a possible D gene (5 bases). Between the trimmed V and J ends, which lost 5 bases and 10 bases, there was a span of 15 bases. Germline CDR1 reads MDHEN; CDR2 reads SYDVKM. The CDR3 loop spans 14 amino acids. The CDR3 loop reads CASSTGTGGSPLHF. The CDR3 DNA follows: TGTGCCAGCAGTACCGGGACGGGAGGATCACCCCTCCACTTT.

This CDR3 reads CASSSPGGDGYTF. CDR3 DNA sequence: TGTGCCAGCAGTTCCCCAGGGGGCGACGGCTACACCTTC. This sequence joins TRBV12-3 or TRBV12-4 and TRBJ1-2; 8 bases agree with TRBD1. Trimming removed 4 bases from V and 8 bases from J; junction bases left unmatched: 6. CDR3 length: 13 amino acids.

The chain carries TRBV9 and TRBJ1-4, with 7 positions matching TRBD1. V was pared by 0 bases and J by 5 bases, with 4 bases of the junction left unmatched. Per the germline V gene, CDR1 is SGDLS and CDR2 is YYNGEE. The CDR3 consists of 15 residues. CDR3 loop: CASSVGAGGNEKLFF. In nucleotides, the CDR3 is TGTGCCAGCAGCGTAGGGGCAGGGGGAAATGAAAAACTGTTTTTT.

The chain links TRBV15 to TRBJ1-4, with a possible D match to TRBD1 (5 bases). The CDR3 spans 16 residues. Between the trimmed V and J ends, which lost 0 bases and 3 bases, there was a span of 11 bases. Germline lookup yields CDR1 LNHNV and CDR2 YYDKDF (reference sequence). The CDR3 DNA reads TGTGCCACCAGCAGAGATGGGGCGGGGGCTAATGAAAAACTGTTTTTT. It is translated as CATSRDGAGANEKLFF.

The chain links TRBV19 to TRBJ1-1; a weak D match, TRBD1 (5 bases). The CDR3 has 14 residues. Trimming pared 9 bases from V and 13 bases from J, leaving 27 bases between. Looked up from germline, CDR1 is LNHDA and CDR2 is SQIVND (reference sequence). The CDR3 DNA sequence: TGTGCCAGCCTACCAGAAAATCTCCAGGGTATTCTTTTCTTT. It specifies CASLPENLQGILFF.

This clone was seen a few times. The V gene is TRBV18, the J gene TRBJ1-3; 8 bases align to TRBD1. Unmatched junction bases numbered 6, after V lost 5 bases and J lost 0 bases. The CDR3 is 16 residues long. In germline, CDR1 is KGHSH, CDR2 LQKENI. DNA of the CDR3: TGTGCCAGCTCAACGACAGGGGCCACCTCTGGAAACACCATATATTTT. Translating it yields CASSTTGATSGNTIYF.

V is TRBV3-1 (or the pseudogene TRBV3-2) and J is TRBJ2-7; 10 nucleotides agree with TRBD2. V lost 4 bases to trimming and J lost 3 bases; unmatched junction nucleotides: 3. The CDR3 contains 14 residues. Germline-derived CDR1 and CDR2 are LGHDT and YNNKEL (reference sequence). The CDR3 nucleotides read TGTGCCAGCAGCCGACGGACTAGCGGCTACGAGCAGTACTTC. As protein: CASSRRTSGYEQYF.

J is TRBJ1-3 and V is TRBV3-1 (or the pseudogene TRBV3-2), with unresolved D. The V end lost 1 base, the J end lost 3 bases, and 10 bases lay between the germline ends. Germline loops: CDR1 LGHDT, CDR2 YNNKEL (reference sequence). The CDR3 is 15 residues long. The DNA of the CDR3 is TGTGCCAGCAGCCAAGCGGTGGGAGGTGGAAACACCATATATTTT. It codes for CASSQAVGGGNTIYF.

V usage is TRBV21-1 and J usage is TRBJ2-3; TRBD2 is taken as the D call from the table, unchecked against the DNA. TRBV21-1 is labeled a pseudogene. CDR3 length: 18 residues. CDR3 sequence reads: CASSKESGGFSSTDTQYF. In DNA, the CDR3 is TGTGCCAGCAGCAAAGAAAGCGGGGGGTTTTCTAGCACAGATACGCAGTATTTT.

In its sample, this clone was seen once. The chain carries TRBV5-1 and TRBJ2-3, with a weak D call TRBD1 (5 bases). Germline values: CDR1 SGHRS, CDR2 YFSETQ. Trimming pared 2 bases from V and 2 bases from J, leaving 9 bases between. The length of the CDR3 is 14 residues. Here the CDR3 DNA reads TGCGCCAGCAGCTTTCAAGGGGACACAGATACGCAGTATTTT. Translation: CASSFQGDTDTQYF.

The rearrangement joins TRBV18 to TRBJ2-7; tentatively, D is TRBD2 (7 bases). CDR3 length: 14 amino acids. The ends were cut back, 3 bases at V and 0 bases at J, with 9 bases in the middle. Looked up from germline, CDR1 is KGHSH and CDR2 is LQKENI. The CDR3 DNA follows: TGTGCCAGCTCACCGAGGGGGGGCTCCTACGAGCAGTACTTC. Amino acid sequence: CASSPRGGSYEQYF.

V gene TRBV2 combines with J gene TRBJ1-2, with 8 bases that match TRBD1. The germline CDR1 and CDR2 sequences are SNHLY and FYNNEI. This CDR3 spans 13 amino acids. The V segment lost 8 bases and the J segment 4 bases; nucleotides outside the gene matches: 6. CDR3 nucleotide sequence: TGTGCCAGCTACAGGGGGGCTCTCTATGGCTACACCTTC. It encodes CASYRGALYGYTF.